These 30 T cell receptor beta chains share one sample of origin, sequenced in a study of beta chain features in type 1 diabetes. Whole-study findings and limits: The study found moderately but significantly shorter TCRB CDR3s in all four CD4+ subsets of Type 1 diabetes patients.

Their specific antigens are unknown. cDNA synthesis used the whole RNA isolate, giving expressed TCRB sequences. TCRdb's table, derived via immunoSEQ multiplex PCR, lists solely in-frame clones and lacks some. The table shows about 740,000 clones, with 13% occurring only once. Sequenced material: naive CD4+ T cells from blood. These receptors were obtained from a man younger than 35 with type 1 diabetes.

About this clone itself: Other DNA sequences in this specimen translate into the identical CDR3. This chain's CDR3 is CASSGQGDSPLHF. In DNA, the CDR3 is TGTGCCAGTAGCGGACAGGGGGATTCACCCCTCCACTTT. The rearrangement uses TRBV19 and TRBJ1-6, with 10 bases aligning to TRBD1. CDR3 length equals 13 residues. The germline V gene has CDR1 LNHDA and CDR2 SQIVND (reference sequence). V lost 6 bases to trimming and J lost 8 bases; unmatched junction nucleotides: 1.

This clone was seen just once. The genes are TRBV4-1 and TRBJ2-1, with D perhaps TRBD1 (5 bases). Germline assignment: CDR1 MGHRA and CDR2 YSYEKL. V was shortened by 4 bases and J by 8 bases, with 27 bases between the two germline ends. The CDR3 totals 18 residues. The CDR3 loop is CASSLLGSGSAPRDEQFF. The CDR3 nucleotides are TGCGCCAGCAGCCTGCTGGGATCGGGCTCTGCCCCCAGGGATGAGCAGTTCTTC.

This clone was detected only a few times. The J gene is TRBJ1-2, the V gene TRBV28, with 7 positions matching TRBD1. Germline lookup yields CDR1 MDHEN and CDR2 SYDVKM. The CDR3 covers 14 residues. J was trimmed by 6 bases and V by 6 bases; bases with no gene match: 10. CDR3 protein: CASSPTGSYDGYTF. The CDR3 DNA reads TGTGCCAGCAGCCCGACAGGGTCGTATGATGGCTACACCTTC.

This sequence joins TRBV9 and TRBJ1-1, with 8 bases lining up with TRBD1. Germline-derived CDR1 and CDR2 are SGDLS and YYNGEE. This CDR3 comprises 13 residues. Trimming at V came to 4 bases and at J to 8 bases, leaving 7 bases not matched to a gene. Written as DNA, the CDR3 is TGTGCCAGCAGCCCCTCAGGGGGCGGGGAAGCTTTCTTT. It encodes CASSPSGGGEAFF.

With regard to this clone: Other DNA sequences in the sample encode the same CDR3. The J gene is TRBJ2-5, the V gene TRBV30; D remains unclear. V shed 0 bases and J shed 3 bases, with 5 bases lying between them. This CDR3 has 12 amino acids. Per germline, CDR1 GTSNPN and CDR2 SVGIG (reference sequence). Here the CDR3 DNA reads TGTGCCTGGAGTGTATCAGAAGAGACCCAGTACTTC. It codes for CAWSVSEETQYF. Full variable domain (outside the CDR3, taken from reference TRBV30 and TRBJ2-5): SQTIHQWPATLVQPVGSPLSLECTVEGTSNPNLYWYRQAAGRGLQLLFYSVGIGQISSEVPQNLSASRPQDRQFILSSKKLLLSDSGFYLCAWSVSEETQYFGPGTRLLVL.

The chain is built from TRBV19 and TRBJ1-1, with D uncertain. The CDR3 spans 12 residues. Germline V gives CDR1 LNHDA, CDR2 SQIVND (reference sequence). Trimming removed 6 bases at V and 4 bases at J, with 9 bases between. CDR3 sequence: CASRAEGTEAFF. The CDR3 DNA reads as TGTGCCAGTAGGGCGGAAGGCACTGAAGCTTTCTTT. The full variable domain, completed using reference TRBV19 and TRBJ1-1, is DGGITQSPKYLFRKEGQNVTLSCEQNLNHDAMYWYRQDPGQGLRLIYYSQIVNDFQKGDIAEGYSVSREKKESFPLTVTSAQKNPTAFYLCASRAEGTEAFFGQGTRLTVV.

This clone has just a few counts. The CDR3 coding sequence is TGTGCCTGGAGGCTACCCGGGGGGGCATTTGAGCAGTTCTTC. It yields the protein CAWRLPGGAFEQFF. The rearrangement joins TRBV30 to TRBJ2-1, with 8 positions matching TRBD2. V gave up 3 bases and J gave up 9 bases; unmatched junction bases: 10. The germline V gene has CDR1 GTSNPN and CDR2 SVGIG (reference sequence). This CDR3 comprises 14 residues. The full variable domain, its missing parts supplied by reference TRBV30 and TRBJ2-1, is SQTIHQWPATLVQPVGSPLSLECTVEGTSNPNLYWYRQAAGRGLQLLFYSVGIGQISSEVPQNLSASRPQDRQFILSSKKLLLSDSGFYLCAWRLPGGAFEQFFGPGTRLTVL.

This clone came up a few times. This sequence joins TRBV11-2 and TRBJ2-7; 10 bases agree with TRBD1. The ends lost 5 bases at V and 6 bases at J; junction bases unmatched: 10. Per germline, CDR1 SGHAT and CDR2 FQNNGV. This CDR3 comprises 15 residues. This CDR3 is CASSISRDRGSEQYF. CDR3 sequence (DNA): TGTGCCAGCAGCATTTCCCGGGACAGGGGCTCCGAGCAGTACTTC.

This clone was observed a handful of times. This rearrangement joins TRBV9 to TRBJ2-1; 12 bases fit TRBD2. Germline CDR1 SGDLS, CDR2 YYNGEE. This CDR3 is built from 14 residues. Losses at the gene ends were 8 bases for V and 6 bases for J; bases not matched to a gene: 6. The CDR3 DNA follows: TGTGCCAGACTAGCGGGGGGCCGTGGCAATGAGCAGTTCTTC. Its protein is CARLAGGRGNEQFF. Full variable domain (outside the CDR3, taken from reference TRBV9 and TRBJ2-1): DSGVTQTPKHLITATGQRVTLRCSPRSGDLSVYWYQQSLDQGLQFLIQYYNGEERAKGNILERFSAQQFPDLHSELNLSSLELGDSALYFCARLAGGRGNEQFFGPGTRLTVL.

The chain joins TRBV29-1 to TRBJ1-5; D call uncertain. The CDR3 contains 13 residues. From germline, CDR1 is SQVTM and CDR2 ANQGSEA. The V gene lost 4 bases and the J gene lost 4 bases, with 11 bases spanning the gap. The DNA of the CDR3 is TGCAGCGTTGCGGTCGGCTTAAATCAGCCCCAGCATTTT. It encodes CSVAVGLNQPQHF.

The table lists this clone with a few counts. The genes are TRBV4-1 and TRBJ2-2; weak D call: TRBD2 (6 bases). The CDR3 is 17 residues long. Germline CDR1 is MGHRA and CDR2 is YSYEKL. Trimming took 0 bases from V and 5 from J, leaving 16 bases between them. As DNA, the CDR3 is TGCGCCAGCAGCCAAGATGGCGGGGCGCGTATTACCGGGGAGCTGTTTTTT. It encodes CASSQDGGARITGELFF.

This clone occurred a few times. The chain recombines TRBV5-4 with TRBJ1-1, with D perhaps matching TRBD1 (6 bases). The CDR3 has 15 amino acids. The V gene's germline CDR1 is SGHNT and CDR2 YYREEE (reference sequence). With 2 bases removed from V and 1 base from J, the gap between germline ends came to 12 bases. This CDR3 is CASSFEPGANTEAFF. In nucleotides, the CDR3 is TGTGCCAGCAGCTTTGAACCAGGGGCGAACACTGAAGCTTTCTTT.

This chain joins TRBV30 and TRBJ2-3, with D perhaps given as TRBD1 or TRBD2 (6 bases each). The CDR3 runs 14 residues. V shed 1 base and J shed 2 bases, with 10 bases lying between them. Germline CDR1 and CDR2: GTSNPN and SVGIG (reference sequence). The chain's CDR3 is CAWSAWGATDTQYF. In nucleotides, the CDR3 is TGTGCCTGGAGTGCGTGGGGGGCCACAGATACGCAGTATTTT.

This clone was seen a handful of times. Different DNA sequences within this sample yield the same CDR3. CDR3 in amino acids: CASSLGRSTDTQYF. In nucleotides, the CDR3 is TGCGCCAGCAGCTTAGGCAGAAGCACAGATACGCAGTATTTT. J is TRBJ2-3 and V is TRBV5-1, with D unresolved. This CDR3 comprises 14 residues. CDR1 is SGHRS, CDR2 YFSETQ, per germline. The V end lost 2 bases, the J end lost 0 bases, and 7 bases lay between the germline ends.

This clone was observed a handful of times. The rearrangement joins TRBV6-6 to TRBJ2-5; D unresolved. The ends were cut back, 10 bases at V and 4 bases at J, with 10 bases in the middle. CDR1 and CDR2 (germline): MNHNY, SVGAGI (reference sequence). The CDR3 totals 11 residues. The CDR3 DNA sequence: TGTGCCACCACCCAATCAGAGACCCAGTACTTC. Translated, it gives CATTQSETQYF.

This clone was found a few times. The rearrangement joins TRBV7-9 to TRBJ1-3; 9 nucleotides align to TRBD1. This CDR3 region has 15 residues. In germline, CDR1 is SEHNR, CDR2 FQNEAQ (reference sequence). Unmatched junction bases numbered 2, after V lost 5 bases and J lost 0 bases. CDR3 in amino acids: CASSDRGYSGNTIYF. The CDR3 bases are TGTGCCAGCAGCGACAGGGGGTACTCTGGAAACACCATATATTTT.

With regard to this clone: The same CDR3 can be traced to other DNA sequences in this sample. CDR3 DNA sequence: TGTGCCAGCTCACCTACCGGGGAGCTGTTTTTT. Amino acid sequence: CASSPTGELFF. This chain uses TRBV18 with TRBJ2-2; D not certain. Germline V gives CDR1 KGHSH, CDR2 LQKENI. This CDR3 contains 11 residues. V lost 3 bases to trimming and J lost 5 bases, with 1 base between them.

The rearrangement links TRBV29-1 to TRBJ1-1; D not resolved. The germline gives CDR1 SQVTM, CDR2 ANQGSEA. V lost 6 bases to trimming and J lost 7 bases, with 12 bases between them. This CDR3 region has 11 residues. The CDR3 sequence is CSVLGQDEAFF. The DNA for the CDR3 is TGCAGCGTCTTAGGCCAAGATGAAGCTTTCTTT.

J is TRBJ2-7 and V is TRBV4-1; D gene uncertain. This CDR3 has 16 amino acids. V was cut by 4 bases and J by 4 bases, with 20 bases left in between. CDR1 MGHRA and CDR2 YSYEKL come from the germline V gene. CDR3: CASSPWGEAARYEQYF. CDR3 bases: TGCGCCAGCAGCCCTTGGGGTGAGGCGGCTAGATACGAGCAGTACTTC.

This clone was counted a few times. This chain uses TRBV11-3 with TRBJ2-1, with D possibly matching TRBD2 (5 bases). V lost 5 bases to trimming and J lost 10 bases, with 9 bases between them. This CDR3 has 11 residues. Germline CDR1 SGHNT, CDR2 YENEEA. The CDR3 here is CASSPPGEQFF. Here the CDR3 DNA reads TGTGCCAGCAGCCCACCGGGGGAGCAGTTCTTC.

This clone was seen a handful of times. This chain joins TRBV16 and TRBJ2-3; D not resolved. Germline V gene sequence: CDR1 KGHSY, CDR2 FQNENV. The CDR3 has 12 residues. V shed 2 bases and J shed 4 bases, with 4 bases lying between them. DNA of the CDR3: TGTGCCAGCAGCCAAGGTTCAGATACGCAGTATTTT. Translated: CASSQGSDTQYF.

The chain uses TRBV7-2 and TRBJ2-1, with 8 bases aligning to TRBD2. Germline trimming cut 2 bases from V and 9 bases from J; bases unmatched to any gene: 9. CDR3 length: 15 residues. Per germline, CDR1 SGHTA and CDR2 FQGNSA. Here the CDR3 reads CASSLRAGAHGEQFF. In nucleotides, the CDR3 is TGTGCCAGCAGCTTACGAGCGGGGGCCCATGGTGAGCAGTTCTTC.

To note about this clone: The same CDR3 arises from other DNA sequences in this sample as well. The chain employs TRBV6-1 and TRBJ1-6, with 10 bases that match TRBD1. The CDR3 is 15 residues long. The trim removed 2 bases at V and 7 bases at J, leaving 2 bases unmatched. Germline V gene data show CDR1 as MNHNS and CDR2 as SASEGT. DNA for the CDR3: TGTGCCAGCAGTGAACTGGACAGGGGGAATTCACCCCTCCACTTT. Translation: CASSELDRGNSPLHF.

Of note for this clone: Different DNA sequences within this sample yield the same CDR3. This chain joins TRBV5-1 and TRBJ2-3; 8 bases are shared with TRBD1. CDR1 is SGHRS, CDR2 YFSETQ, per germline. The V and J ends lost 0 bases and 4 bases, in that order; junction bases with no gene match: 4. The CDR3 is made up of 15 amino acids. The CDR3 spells CASSLGQGAADTQYF. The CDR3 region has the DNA TGCGCCAGCAGCTTGGGGCAGGGGGCTGCAGATACGCAGTATTTT.

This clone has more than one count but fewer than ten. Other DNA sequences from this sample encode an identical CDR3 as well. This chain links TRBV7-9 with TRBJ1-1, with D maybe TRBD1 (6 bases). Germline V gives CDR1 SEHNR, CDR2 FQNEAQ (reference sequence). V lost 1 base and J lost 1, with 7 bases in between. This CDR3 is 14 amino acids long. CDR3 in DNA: TGTGCCAGCAGCTTAGGGACAGCGAACACTGAAGCTTTCTTT. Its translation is CASSLGTANTEAFF.

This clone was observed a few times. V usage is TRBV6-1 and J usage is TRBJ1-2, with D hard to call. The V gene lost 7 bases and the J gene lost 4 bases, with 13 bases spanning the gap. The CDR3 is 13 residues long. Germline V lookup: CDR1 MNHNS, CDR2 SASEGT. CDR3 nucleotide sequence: TGTGCCAGCAAAGAACGGGGTTCCTATGGCTACACCTTC. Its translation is CASKERGSYGYTF.

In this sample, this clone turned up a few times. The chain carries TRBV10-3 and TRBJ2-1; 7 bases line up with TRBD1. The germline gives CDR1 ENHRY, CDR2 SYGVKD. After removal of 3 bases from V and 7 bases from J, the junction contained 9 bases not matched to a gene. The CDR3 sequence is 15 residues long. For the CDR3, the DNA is TGTGCCATCAGTGATTTACAGGGGTCGTTAAATGAGCAGTTCTTC. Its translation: CAISDLQGSLNEQFF.

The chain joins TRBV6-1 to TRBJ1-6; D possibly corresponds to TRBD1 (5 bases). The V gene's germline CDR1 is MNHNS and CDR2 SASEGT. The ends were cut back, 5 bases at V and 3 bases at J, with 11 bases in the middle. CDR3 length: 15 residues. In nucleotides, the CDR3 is TGTGCCAGCAGTACGGGGACCGTCTATAATTCACCCCTCCACTTT. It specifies CASSTGTVYNSPLHF.

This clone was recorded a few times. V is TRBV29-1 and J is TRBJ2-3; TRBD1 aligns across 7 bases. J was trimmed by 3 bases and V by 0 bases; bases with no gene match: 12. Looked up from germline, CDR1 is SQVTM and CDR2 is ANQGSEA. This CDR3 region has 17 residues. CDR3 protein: CSVEDPYDRVVTDTQYF. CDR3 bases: TGCAGCGTTGAAGATCCCTATGACAGGGTTGTAACAGATACGCAGTATTTT.

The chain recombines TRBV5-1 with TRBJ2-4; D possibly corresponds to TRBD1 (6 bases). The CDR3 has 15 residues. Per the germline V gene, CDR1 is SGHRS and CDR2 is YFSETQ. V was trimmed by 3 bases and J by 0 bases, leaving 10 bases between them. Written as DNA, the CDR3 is TGCGCCAGCAGCTCCACAGGGAAAGCCAAAAACATTCAGTACTTC. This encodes CASSSTGKAKNIQYF.